The 28 T cell receptor beta chains below were found in one sample sequenced in a study of cytomegalovirus exposure and HLA in healthy donors. 13 Jbeta primers and 60 Vbeta primers were used for the PCR. Method: immunoSEQ multiplex PCR; TCRdb's copy keeps in-frame clones and lacks some. The repertoire holds more than 100,000 clones, around 80% seen once, with under 2% in the top ten. Material for sequencing was PBMCs. The receptor source for this set is a female donor in good health and CMV-seropositive.

Regarding this clone: The junction departs from the called germline gene at one end, perhaps through a read error. The chain combines TRBV20-1 with TRBJ2-7; 10 bases align to TRBD2. The CDR3 spans 10 residues. Germline assignment: CDR1 DFQATT and CDR2 SNEGSKA (reference sequence). CDR3 loop: CSADSGGFDF. The CDR3 region has the DNA TGCAGTGCTGATAGCGGGGGGTTTGACTTC.

The chain links TRBV6-1 to TRBJ2-5; 7 bases match TRBD2. The J call is doubtful: the DNA matches TRBJ2-7 better. The CDR3 contains 15 residues. Germline CDR1 is MNHNS and CDR2 is SASEGT. The CDR3 reads CASRLEGGILSEQYF. The CDR3 DNA reads as TGTGCCAGCAGATTGGAGGGAGGGATACTTAGCGAGCAGTACTTC.

This chain connects TRBV10-1 to TRBJ2-3, with TRBD1 matching 7 bases. Germline CDR1 WNHNN, CDR2 SYGVQD (reference sequence). V gave up 6 bases and J gave up 2 bases; unmatched junction bases: 5. The CDR3 length is 14 residues. The CDR3 nucleotides are TGCGCCAGCAGCCGGGACAGCAACACAGATACGCAGTATTTT. As protein: CASSRDSNTDTQYF.

This chain uses TRBV7-9 with TRBJ2-1, with 11 bases identical to TRBD2. Trimming cost V 4 bases and J 9 bases; bases outside gene matches: 17. The CDR3 has 18 residues. The germline CDR1 and CDR2 sequences are SEHNR and FQNEAQ (reference sequence). CDR3 DNA: TGTGCCAGCAGCTCGCCGCCTGGGGTAGCGGGGGGGTATCGTGAGCAGTTCTTC. This translates into CASSSPPGVAGGYREQFF.

The genes are TRBV19 and TRBJ2-5; 10 nucleotides match TRBD1. Germline lookup yields CDR1 LNHDA and CDR2 SQIVND (reference sequence). The CDR3 is 14 amino acids. V gave up 8 bases and J gave up 5 bases; unmatched junction bases: 8. The CDR3 sequence is CASSDDRGPETQYF. The DNA for the CDR3 is TGTGCCAGTTCAGACGACAGGGGGCCGGAGACCCAGTACTTC.

This clone has just one count. The V and J genes are TRBV30 and TRBJ2-7; TRBD1 agrees at 7 bases. The trim removed 4 bases at V and 2 bases at J, leaving 5 bases unmatched. This CDR3 has 13 residues. The V gene's germline CDR1 is GTSNPN and CDR2 SVGIG (reference sequence). The CDR3 DNA sequence: TGTGCCTGGAACCCGGGACAGCCCTACGAGCAGTACTTC. Protein sequence: CAWNPGQPYEQYF.

The chain combines TRBV2 with TRBJ2-5; unclear D gene. The DNA end lines up better with TRBJ2-7; the J call may be wrong. The germline V gene encodes CDR1 SNHLY and CDR2 FYNNEI. This CDR3 is built from 12 residues. CDR3 residues: CASSLPPYEQYF. CDR3 coding DNA: TGTGCCAGCAGTTTACCTCCCTACGAGCAGTACTTC.

DNA for the CDR3: TGTGCCAGCAGTCTAGCGGACAATGAGCAGTTCTTC. Its protein is CASSLADNEQFF. The genes are TRBV6-1 and TRBJ2-1; 7 bases match TRBD2. In germline, CDR1 is MNHNS, CDR2 SASEGT. The CDR3 contains 12 residues. J gave up 5 bases and V 5 bases, and 0 bases lay outside the gene matches.

This clone showed up just a few times. The chain couples TRBV19 to TRBJ1-1; TRBD1 matches 10 bases. Per germline, CDR1 LNHDA and CDR2 SQIVND (reference sequence). The CDR3 covers 17 residues. After removal of 6 bases from V and 2 bases from J, the junction contained 12 bases not matched to a gene. CDR3 sequence: CASRPRDRGQINTEAFF. In DNA form, the CDR3 reads TGTGCCAGTAGGCCACGGGACAGGGGACAAATAAACACTGAAGCTTTCTTT.

This clone was counted only a few times. This chain joins TRBV7-9 and TRBJ2-6, with a weak D call TRBD2 (5 bases). Germline V lookup: CDR1 SEHNR, CDR2 FQNEAQ (reference sequence). V lost 3 bases and J lost 2, with 11 bases in between. CDR3 length: 16 residues. The CDR3 region has the DNA TGTGCCAGCAGCTTTTCCCACGGGGCTGGGGCCAACGTCCTGACTTTC. It translates to CASSFSHGAGANVLTF.

The CDR3: CASRPSGGQETQYF. CDR3 nucleotide sequence: TGTGCCAGCAGGCCAAGCGGGGGCCAAGAGACCCAGTACTTC. The chain is built from TRBV2 and TRBJ2-5; 8 bases map to TRBD2. CDR1 and CDR2 from the germline V gene are SNHLY and FYNNEI. This CDR3 spans 14 amino acids. V shed 6 bases and J 1 base; nucleotides not matched to a gene: 4.

This chain uses TRBV5-1 with TRBJ1-1; D is undetermined. The CDR3 has 14 amino acids. Germline lookup yields CDR1 SGHRS and CDR2 YFSETQ. Trimming cost V 1 base and J 0 bases, with 7 bases left between them. This CDR3 is CASSLSLMNTEAFF. The CDR3 DNA reads TGCGCCAGCAGCTTGAGCCTGATGAACACTGAAGCTTTCTTT. Looking up the rest from reference TRBV5-1 and TRBJ1-1 gives the full variable domain: KAGVTQTPRYLIKTRGQQVTLSCSPISGHRSVSWYQQTPGQGLQFLFEYFSETQRNKGNFPGRFSGRQFSNSRSEMNVSTLELGDSALYLCASSLSLMNTEAFFGQGTRLTVV.

The CDR3 loop is CASSGLAGVGTGELFF. The CDR3, as DNA: TGTGCCAGCAGTGGCCTAGCGGGAGTCGGCACCGGGGAGCTGTTTTTT. This chain links TRBV28 with TRBJ2-2; 10 nucleotides match TRBD2. The CDR3 consists of 16 residues. The J segment lost 4 bases and the V segment lost 5 bases, leaving 7 bases of the junction unmatched. Germline V gene data show CDR1 as MDHEN and CDR2 as SYDVKM.

The rearrangement links TRBV2 to TRBJ2-5, with a weak D call TRBD1 (5 bases). The end of the DNA is better explained by TRBJ2-7, so the J call may be wrong. The length of the CDR3 is 13 residues. The V gene's germline CDR1 is SNHLY and CDR2 FYNNEI. The CDR3 sequence is CASRQVRTYEQYF. CDR3 coding DNA: TGTGCCAGCAGACAGGTACGGACCTACGAGCAGTACTTC.

V gene TRBV5-5 combines with J gene TRBJ1-2, with 8 bases identical to TRBD1. Germline V gives CDR1 SGHKS, CDR2 YYEKEE (reference sequence). The CDR3 has 17 residues. The V and J ends lost 0 bases and 3 bases, in that order; junction bases with no gene match: 10. CDR3 sequence: CASSLEFSGQGYYGYTF. The CDR3 nucleotides are TGTGCCAGCAGCTTGGAGTTCAGTGGACAGGGTTACTATGGCTACACCTTC.

This clone was counted a few times. J is TRBJ2-2 and V is TRBV6-5; TRBD2 might be the D (6 bases). The germline gives CDR1 MNHEY, CDR2 SVGAGI. Trimming removed 6 bases from V and 7 bases from J, with 9 bases in between. This CDR3 is built from 12 residues. The chain's CDR3 is CASSAGFGELFF. CDR3 DNA: TGTGCCAGCAGCGCGGGATTCGGGGAGCTGTTTTTT.

V is TRBV7-2 and J is TRBJ1-1, with TRBD1 as a possible D gene (5 bases). V lost 2 bases, J lost 4 bases, and 11 bases lay in between. CDR3 length: 14 amino acids. Germline V gene sequence: CDR1 SGHTA, CDR2 FQGNSA. CDR3 sequence reads: CASSLTGVGTEAFF. The CDR3 DNA sequence: TGTGCCAGCAGCTTAACGGGGGTCGGCACTGAAGCTTTCTTT.

The chain combines TRBV5-1 with TRBJ1-1; no reliable D call. V was cut by 0 bases and J by 3 bases, with 9 bases left in between. This CDR3 spans 14 amino acids. The germline V gene encodes CDR1 SGHRS and CDR2 YFSETQ. The CDR3 DNA follows: TGCGCCAGCAGCTTGGTGGGAGCGGACACTGAAGCTTTCTTT. This gives the protein CASSLVGADTEAFF.

This chain links TRBV19 with TRBJ2-3; TRBD2 matches 9 bases. The germline gives CDR1 LNHDA, CDR2 SQIVND (reference sequence). This CDR3 region has 16 residues. The ends lost 4 bases at V and 2 bases at J; junction bases unmatched: 7. The CDR3 bases are TGTGCCAGTAGTACCCTCCGACTAGCGGCCACAGATACGCAGTATTTT. This sequence encodes CASSTLRLAATDTQYF.

This chain links TRBV5-1 with TRBJ1-3; 7 nucleotides line up with TRBD1. Germline V lookup: CDR1 SGHRS, CDR2 YFSETQ. CDR3 length: 15 amino acids. The trim removed 0 bases at V and 2 bases at J, leaving 2 bases unmatched. The CDR3 nucleotides read TGCGCCAGCAGCTTGGAGACAGGGACTGGAAACACCATATATTTT. Its protein is CASSLETGTGNTIYF. The full variable domain, with the rest looked up from reference TRBV5-1 and TRBJ1-3, is KAGVTQTPRYLIKTRGQQVTLSCSPISGHRSVSWYQQTPGQGLQFLFEYFSETQRNKGNFPGRFSGRQFSNSRSEMNVSTLELGDSALYLCASSLETGTGNTIYFGEGSWLTVV.

V usage is TRBV2 and J usage is TRBJ1-1; tentative D call: TRBD1 (6 bases). The V gene lost 6 bases and the J gene lost 6 bases, with 11 bases spanning the gap. The CDR3 covers 12 residues. Germline loops: CDR1 SNHLY, CDR2 FYNNEI. CDR3 sequence: CASRLQGAEAFF. The CDR3 DNA reads as TGTGCCAGCAGATTACAGGGCGCTGAAGCTTTCTTT. The entire variable domain, with the rest obtained from reference TRBV2 and TRBJ1-1, is as follows: EPEVTQTPSHQVTQMGQEVILRCVPISNHLYFYWYRQILGQKVEFLVSFYNNEISEKSEIFDDQFSVERPDGSNFTLKIRSTKLEDSAMYFCASRLQGAEAFFGQGTRLTVV.

The V and J genes are TRBV19 and TRBJ2-1, with D unresolved. Trimming cost V 6 bases and J 0 bases, with 6 bases left between them. Germline V CDR1 and CDR2: LNHDA, SQIVND (reference sequence). This CDR3 region has 13 residues. The CDR3 here is CASSLSSYNEQFF. CDR3 nucleotides: TGTGCCAGTAGCCTTAGCTCCTACAATGAGCAGTTCTTC. Looking up the rest from reference TRBV19 and TRBJ2-1 gives the full variable domain: DGGITQSPKYLFRKEGQNVTLSCEQNLNHDAMYWYRQDPGQGLRLIYYSQIVNDFQKGDIAEGYSVSREKKESFPLTVTSAQKNPTAFYLCASSLSSYNEQFFGPGTRLTVL.

The chain is built from TRBV12-5 and TRBJ1-2, with D possibly TRBD1 on 5 matching bases. V gave up 5 bases and J gave up 5 bases, with 9 bases separating them. CDR1 is LGHNT and CDR2 is FRNRAP in the germline V gene. The CDR3 is 12 residues long. The CDR3 protein is CASGKRGYGYTF. As DNA, the CDR3 is TGTGCTAGTGGTAAACGGGGGTATGGCTACACCTTC.

The chain is built from TRBV4-1 and TRBJ2-3; TRBD2 aligns across 9 bases. The CDR3 covers 15 residues. V dropped 5 bases and J dropped 3; count of bases not matched to a gene: 6. Per germline, CDR1 MGHRA and CDR2 YSYEKL. Written as DNA, the CDR3 is TGCGCCAGCAGCAAAAGACTAGCGGCGACAGATACGCAGTATTTT. This codes for CASSKRLAATDTQYF.

This clone has only one observation. V usage is TRBV4-2 and J usage is TRBJ1-6; 11 bases agree with TRBD1. This CDR3 contains 16 residues. CDR1 and CDR2 from the germline V gene are LGHNA and YNFKEQ. Trimming at V came to 2 bases and at J to 12 bases, leaving 9 bases not matched to a gene. The CDR3 nucleotides are TGTGCCAGCAGCCAATCTCCGGGACAGGGGGTCGGACCCCTCCACTTT. Translated: CASSQSPGQGVGPLHF.

V is TRBV6-6 and J is TRBJ2-1, with D possibly being TRBD1 (5 bases). Germline V CDR1 and CDR2: MNHNY, SVGAGI (reference sequence). This CDR3 comprises 14 residues. Deletions cut 2 bases from V and 5 bases from J, with 10 bases between. The CDR3 region has the DNA TGTGCCAGCAGTTACAAAGGCAGGGACAATGAGCAGTTCTTC. This translates into CASSYKGRDNEQFF.

This chain uses TRBV5-6 with TRBJ1-1, with D tentatively TRBD1 (5 bases). The CDR3 spans 13 residues. Trimming shortened V by 7 bases and J by 2 bases, and 12 bases separated the two germline ends. The germline V gene encodes CDR1 SGHDT and CDR2 YYEEEE. The CDR3 sequence is CASRGGYNTEAFF. As DNA, the CDR3 is TGTGCCAGCCGGGGGGGGTATAACACTGAAGCTTTCTTT.

CDR3: CASNRVGPSYEQYF. The CDR3, as DNA: TGTGCCAGCAACCGAGTGGGGCCCTCCTACGAGCAGTACTTC. The chain employs TRBV14 and TRBJ2-7, with D possibly matching TRBD1 (5 bases). CDR3 length equals 14 residues. Germline V gives CDR1 SGHDN, CDR2 FVKESK. V was cut by 7 bases and J by 0 bases, with 13 bases left in between.